Shown below are 8 T cell receptor beta chains from a single sample sequenced in a study of T cells in localized non-small cell lung cancer. Method: immunoSEQ multiplex PCR; TCRdb's copy keeps in-frame clones and lacks some. This table has 30,000 to 45,000 clones, approximately 88% appearing once. The sequenced sample was peripheral blood, obtained before any cancer treatment. Receptor source: a woman aged 35-75 years with stage I lung adenocarcinoma.

The chain joins TRBV30 to TRBJ1-5, with a weak D call TRBD1 (5 bases). Germline CDR1 GTSNPN, CDR2 SVGIG (reference sequence). The CDR3 covers 15 residues. Trimming cost V 1 base and J 2 bases, with 12 bases left between them. The DNA of the CDR3 is TGTGCCTGGAGTGGGAAGGGGATGGGCAATCAGCCCCAGCATTTT. Translation gives CAWSGKGMGNQPQHF. The full variable domain, completed using reference TRBV30 and TRBJ1-5, is SQTIHQWPATLVQPVGSPLSLECTVEGTSNPNLYWYRQAAGRGLQLLFYSVGIGQISSEVPQNLSASRPQDRQFILSSKKLLLSDSGFYLCAWSGKGMGNQPQHFGDGTRLSIL.

The genes are TRBV10-3 and TRBJ2-7, with a possible D match to TRBD2 (5 bases). The V end lost 10 bases, the J end lost 5 bases, and 15 bases lay between the germline ends. The germline V gene encodes CDR1 ENHRY and CDR2 SYGVKD. The CDR3 consists of 12 residues. CDR3 sequence: CATGLVGDEQYF. As DNA, the CDR3 is TGTGCCACCGGATTAGTCGGGGACGAGCAGTACTTC.

This chain links TRBV30 with TRBJ2-7; the D is unclear. Germline V lookup: CDR1 GTSNPN, CDR2 SVGIG (reference sequence). The CDR3 length is 11 residues. V lost 2 bases and J 3 bases, leaving 5 bases between the germline ends. The chain's CDR3 is CAWSQLYEQYF. The CDR3 DNA is TGTGCCTGGAGTCAACTCTACGAGCAGTACTTC.

This clone was counted once. The chain recombines TRBV11-3 with TRBJ2-2; 10 bases fit TRBD2. Trimming took 5 bases from V and 4 from J; bases not matched to a gene: 10. This CDR3 spans 17 amino acids. The germline V gene has CDR1 SGHNT and CDR2 YENEEA. The CDR3 sequence is CASSNPSGSSGTGELFF. In DNA, the CDR3 is TGTGCCAGCAGCAACCCTAGCGGGAGCTCGGGCACCGGGGAGCTGTTTTTT.

The chain joins TRBV9 to TRBJ2-2; D is tentatively TRBD1 or TRBD2 (5 bases each). The CDR3 is 23 amino acids. Germline-derived CDR1 and CDR2 are SGDLS and YYNGEE. Trimming removed 0 bases at V and 4 bases at J, with 34 bases between. The CDR3, as DNA: TGTGCCAGCAGCGTAGGGGGCCGACAGTCACCCCTAGCAGCCGAAGGTAGCACCGGGGAGCTGTTTTTT. Its translation: CASSVGGRQSPLAAEGSTGELFF.

V is TRBV9 and J is TRBJ1-4; D is unclear. The length of the CDR3 is 15 residues. Trimming cost V 2 bases and J 5 bases, with 13 bases left between them. From germline, CDR1 is SGDLS and CDR2 YYNGEE. CDR3 sequence: CASSVLGDGNEKLFF. DNA of the CDR3: TGTGCCAGCAGCGTTCTCGGCGATGGGAATGAAAAACTGTTTTTT.

This clone was seen more than once but under ten times. The chain joins TRBV18 to TRBJ1-5; no clear D. The CDR3 length is 12 residues. The germline V and J ends were trimmed by 3 bases and 3 bases, with 3 bases remaining between them. Germline V gene sequence: CDR1 KGHSH, CDR2 LQKENI. The chain's CDR3 is CASSPPNQPQHF. The CDR3, as DNA: TGTGCCAGCTCACCTCCCAATCAGCCCCAGCATTTT.

V is TRBV5-6 and J is TRBJ2-1; D may match TRBD1 or TRBD2 (5 bases each). The germline V and J ends were trimmed by 5 bases and 2 bases, with 17 bases remaining between them. The CDR3 length is 16 residues. CDR1 and CDR2 (germline): SGHDT, YYEEEE. As DNA, the CDR3 is TGTGCCAGCAGACGGGGTATGGGGGACGCCTACAATGAGCAGTTCTTC. It translates to CASRRGMGDAYNEQFF. The variable domain in full, with the rest retrieved from reference TRBV5-6 and TRBJ2-1, is DAGVTQSPTHLIKTRGQQVTLRCSPKSGHDTVSWYQQALGQGPQFIFQYYEEEERQRGNFPDRFSGHQFPNYSSELNVNALLLGDSALYLCASRRGMGDAYNEQFFGPGTRLTVL.